The rows below give T cell receptor beta chains drawn from one sample of a study of blood T cells in healthy people across ages. From the 5' RACE reads, TCRdb called clonotypes with MiXCR, one entry per CDR3 protein. Of about 1,400,000 distinct CDR3 sequences listed, 42% are singletons. Sequencing was done on a sample of blood. The source of these receptors is a woman aged 18-30 years in good health. CDR3s include the opening cysteine and the closing phenylalanine or tryptophan. Each record gives: V gene, D gene, clone size, CDR3 protein. D genes are given only for firm matches. Some rows have no size entry. The others give once, few or many, or a class for an expanded clone.

v_call: TRBV6-6
d_call: -
clone_size: -
cdr3_aa: CAGTPGVNQPQHF

v_call: TRBV6-2/TRBV6-3
d_call: -
clone_size: -
cdr3_aa: CASTLLHGEQFF

v_call: TRBV4-1
d_call: -
clone_size: -
cdr3_aa: CASSQGSPNYGYTF

v_call: TRBV7-2
d_call: -
clone_size: -
cdr3_aa: CASRVGNSYSTDTQYF

v_call: TRBV27
d_call: -
clone_size: -
cdr3_aa: CASGYRADHEQFF

v_call: TRBV30
d_call: TRBD1
clone_size: -
cdr3_aa: CAWSLGDSSYNEQFF

v_call: TRBV24-1
d_call: -
clone_size: -
cdr3_aa: CATSEKDSRYGYTF

v_call: TRBV10-3
d_call: TRBD2
clone_size: -
cdr3_aa: CAISESGGGPYNEQYF

v_call: TRBV4-2
d_call: -
clone_size: -
cdr3_aa: CASSQPSNTGELFF

v_call: TRBV5-1
d_call: TRBD2
clone_size: -
cdr3_aa: CASTPSGSWTGELFF

v_call: TRBV7-2
d_call: TRBD2
clone_size: -
cdr3_aa: CASSLLAGGLGTGELFF

v_call: TRBV7-2
d_call: -
clone_size: -
cdr3_aa: CASSFGRREKLFF

v_call: TRBV9
d_call: -
clone_size: many
cdr3_aa: CASSVGQQETQYF

v_call: TRBV7-2
d_call: TRBD2
clone_size: -
cdr3_aa: CASRKQTSGSLSGELFF

v_call: TRBV7-2
d_call: -
clone_size: few
cdr3_aa: CASSAGLSQTQYF

v_call: TRBV6-1
d_call: TRBD1
clone_size: few
cdr3_aa: CASSGFPAKDRAGGYTF

v_call: TRBV5-1
d_call: TRBD1
clone_size: -
cdr3_aa: CASTAFRTGSSGANVLTF

v_call: TRBV10-3
d_call: -
clone_size: -
cdr3_aa: CAISGSIIETQYF

v_call: TRBV20-1
d_call: TRBD2
clone_size: few
cdr3_aa: CSARYSGIGLNEQFF

v_call: TRBV6-5
d_call: -
clone_size: -
cdr3_aa: CASRSARRSTDTQYF

v_call: TRBV9
d_call: -
clone_size: -
cdr3_aa: CASSVDGREGPQHF

v_call: TRBV15
d_call: -
clone_size: -
cdr3_aa: CATSSYSGLIYNEQFF

v_call: TRBV7-2
d_call: -
clone_size: -
cdr3_aa: CTSSFPGAGNTIYF

v_call: TRBV28
d_call: -
clone_size: few
cdr3_aa: CASSFNSPLHF

v_call: TRBV25-1
d_call: -
clone_size: -
cdr3_aa: CASKPDSSEQFF

v_call: TRBV3-1
d_call: -
clone_size: -
cdr3_aa: CASSQDMGRSSYNEQYF

v_call: TRBV6-1
d_call: -
clone_size: -
cdr3_aa: CASSEHSPGELFF

v_call: TRBV12-3/TRBV12-4
d_call: -
clone_size: -
cdr3_aa: CASSRIRASGAFF

v_call: TRBV12-3/TRBV12-4
d_call: TRBD1
clone_size: few
cdr3_aa: CASSRLSGQASTDTQYF

v_call: TRBV28
d_call: -
clone_size: -
cdr3_aa: CASSLFGETLAKNIQYF

v_call: TRBV5-1
d_call: TRBD2
clone_size: few
cdr3_aa: CASSLVGSGGPNNEQFF

v_call: TRBV4-1
d_call: TRBD1
clone_size: few
cdr3_aa: CASSPTGGRWTDTQYF

v_call: TRBV6-1
d_call: -
clone_size: -
cdr3_aa: CASSLNRGETEAFF

v_call: TRBV27
d_call: -
clone_size: -
cdr3_aa: CASSLGRGASSYNEQFF

v_call: TRBV3-1
d_call: -
clone_size: few
cdr3_aa: CASSQFTGSTGELFF

v_call: TRBV27
d_call: -
clone_size: few
cdr3_aa: CASITGAGEQYF

v_call: TRBV3-1
d_call: TRBD1
clone_size: few
cdr3_aa: CASSQLQPGQPYGYTF

v_call: TRBV2
d_call: -
clone_size: -
cdr3_aa: CASSDPQVVHEQYF

v_call: TRBV28
d_call: -
clone_size: -
cdr3_aa: CASSVLDGADSPLHF

v_call: TRBV20-1
d_call: -
clone_size: once
cdr3_aa: CSAPLGGGPDTQYF

v_call: TRBV3-1
d_call: -
clone_size: -
cdr3_aa: CASSQVAGEGYTF

v_call: TRBV6-5
d_call: -
clone_size: -
cdr3_aa: CASTTQYNEQYF

v_call: TRBV29-1
d_call: TRBD2
clone_size: -
cdr3_aa: CSADRGGVETQYF

v_call: TRBV19
d_call: -
clone_size: few
cdr3_aa: CASSLRGGWQPQHF

v_call: TRBV6-1
d_call: -
clone_size: -
cdr3_aa: CASSEGSSLGEQYF

v_call: TRBV29-1
d_call: -
clone_size: -
cdr3_aa: CSVFAGFYGYTF

v_call: TRBV30
d_call: -
clone_size: -
cdr3_aa: CAWSTSRVSSSSPGYGYTF

v_call: TRBV27
d_call: -
clone_size: few
cdr3_aa: CASSSDGFLRRETQYF

v_call: TRBV7-9
d_call: -
clone_size: few
cdr3_aa: CASSPRGGNNSPLHF

v_call: TRBV7-2
d_call: -
clone_size: -
cdr3_aa: CASSPRAGDEQFF

v_call: TRBV4-1
d_call: TRBD2
clone_size: -
cdr3_aa: CASSRRDMKGTSGTDTQYF

v_call: TRBV20-1
d_call: -
clone_size: few
cdr3_aa: CSASPDVPYNSPLHF

v_call: TRBV11-3
d_call: -
clone_size: few
cdr3_aa: CASSLDRLDNEQFF

v_call: TRBV10-3
d_call: TRBD2
clone_size: -
cdr3_aa: CAISESGSSGLYTDTQYF

v_call: TRBV4-2
d_call: TRBD1
clone_size: -
cdr3_aa: CASSQMTGGDEKLFF

v_call: TRBV12-3/TRBV12-4
d_call: TRBD1
clone_size: few
cdr3_aa: CASSLGLTGEGETQYF